This TCR beta chain was sequenced during a study of T-cell reconstitution after alpha-beta-depleted transplantation in children. This clonotype turned up a few times. This sample's TCRbeta library carried unique molecular identifier barcodes. From the PCR reads, TCRdb called clonotypes with MiXCR, one entry per CDR3 protein. The sample lists around 230,000 distinct CDR3 sequences; approximately 15% were seen once. The receptor was isolated from a male patient aged 2-10 years who had a stem cell transplant for acute lymphoblastic leukemia, so the T cells may come from the graft donor. The material was PBMCs, mostly from graft donor cells, obtained 360 days after TCRalphabeta/CD19-depleted stem cell transplant.

The CDR3 bases are TGTGCCAGCAGGGGTGTCGGGGGCAATCAGCCCCAGCATTTT. Its translation: CASRGVGGNQPQHF. The chain is built from TRBV27 and TRBJ1-5; no reliable D call. V lost 6 bases and J 2 bases, leaving 11 bases between the germline ends. The germline V gene has CDR1 MNHEY and CDR2 SMNVEV (reference sequence). The CDR3 length is 14 residues.